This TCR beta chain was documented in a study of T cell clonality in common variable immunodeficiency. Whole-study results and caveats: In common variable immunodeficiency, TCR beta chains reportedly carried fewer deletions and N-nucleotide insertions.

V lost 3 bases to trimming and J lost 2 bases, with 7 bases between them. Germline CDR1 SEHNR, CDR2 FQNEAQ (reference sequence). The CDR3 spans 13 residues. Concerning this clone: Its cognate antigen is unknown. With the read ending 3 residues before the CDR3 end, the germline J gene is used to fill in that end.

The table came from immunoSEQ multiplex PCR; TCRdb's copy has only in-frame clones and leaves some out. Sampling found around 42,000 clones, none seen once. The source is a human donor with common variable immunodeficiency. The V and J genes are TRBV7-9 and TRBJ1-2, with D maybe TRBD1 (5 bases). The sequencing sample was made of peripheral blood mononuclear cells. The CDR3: CASSLGLNYGYTF. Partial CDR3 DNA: TGTGCCAGCAGCTTGGGACTCAACTATGGC.